The rows below give T cell receptor beta chains drawn from one sample of a study of T-cell memory formation after mild COVID-19. TCRdb redid the calling of the 5' RACE reads with MiXCR, one entry per CDR3 protein. The table records around 470,000 distinct CDR3 sequences, 15% to 25% of them present only once. Sequenced input: PBMCs or a T cell subset sorted from them (not recorded which). The source of these receptors is an adult woman who had mild COVID-19 (a few samples of this study predate the infection). Cell type and time point are not known. The CDR3 runs from the conserved cysteine through the conserved F or W. The D gene is left open where the match is weak. Expanded clones are given a class, and other clones once, few, many or no size at all.

CDR3aa: CASSLSPTGRNTQYF; CDR3nt: TGTGCCAGCAGCCTAAGCCCAACAGGGAGGAATACGCAGTATTTT; v_gene: TRBV7-3; d_gene: -; abundance: -; j_gene: TRBJ2-3
CDR3aa: CASSQEIGAGQPQHF; CDR3nt: TGCGCCAGCAGCCAAGAGATAGGGGCCGGGCAGCCCCAGCATTTT; v_gene: TRBV4-1; d_gene: -; abundance: many; j_gene: TRBJ1-5
CDR3aa: CASSFWDFSSYEQYF; CDR3nt: TGTGCCAGCAGTTTCTGGGATTTTAGCTCCTACGAGCAGTACTTC; v_gene: TRBV12-3/TRBV12-4; d_gene: -; abundance: -; j_gene: TRBJ2-7
CDR3aa: CASSLVIGDNYGYTF; CDR3nt: TGTGCCAGCAGCTTAGTTATAGGGGATAACTATGGCTACACCTTC; v_gene: TRBV7-2; d_gene: -; abundance: few; j_gene: TRBJ1-2
CDR3aa: CASSLDTYGQVDSSDTQYF; CDR3nt: TGTGCCAGCAGCTTAGATACTTATGGGCAGGTTGATTCCTCAGATACGCAGTATTTT; v_gene: TRBV11-2; d_gene: -; abundance: few; j_gene: TRBJ2-3
CDR3aa: CAWKGVAEAFF; CDR3nt: TGTGCCTGGAAAGGGGTTGCTGAAGCTTTCTTT; v_gene: TRBV30; d_gene: -; abundance: few; j_gene: TRBJ1-1
CDR3aa: CASSDFWGPSGEKLFF; CDR3nt: TGTGCCAGCAGTGATTTTTGGGGTCCTTCTGGTGAAAAACTGTTTTTT; v_gene: TRBV6-1; d_gene: -; abundance: -; j_gene: TRBJ1-4
CDR3aa: CASSVAPRGGYGYTF; CDR3nt: TGTGCCAGCAGCGTAGCCCCACGGGGAGGCTATGGCTACACCTTC; v_gene: TRBV9; d_gene: -; abundance: -; j_gene: TRBJ1-2
CDR3aa: CASSHPGQPYEQYF; CDR3nt: TGTGCCAGCAGTCATCCGGGACAGCCCTACGAGCAGTACTTC; v_gene: TRBV5-6; d_gene: TRBD1; abundance: -; j_gene: TRBJ2-7
CDR3aa: CASSHPGQGTHEQYF; CDR3nt: TGCGCCAGCAGTCATCCGGGACAGGGAACCCACGAGCAGTACTTC; v_gene: TRBV23-1; d_gene: TRBD1; abundance: few; j_gene: TRBJ2-7
CDR3aa: CASSQTAASTDTQYF; CDR3nt: TGCGCCAGCAGCCAGACAGCGGCTAGCACAGATACGCAGTATTTT; v_gene: TRBV4-1; d_gene: -; abundance: -; j_gene: TRBJ2-3
CDR3aa: CASSQGTGALEYF; CDR3nt: TGTGCCAGCAGCCAGGGGACAGGGGCTCTGGAGTACTTC; v_gene: TRBV3-1; d_gene: TRBD1; abundance: -; j_gene: TRBJ2-7
CDR3aa: CASSSEGTGSYEQYF; CDR3nt: TGTGCCAGCAGCTCGGAGGGCACGGGCTCCTACGAGCAGTACTTC; v_gene: TRBV6-1; d_gene: -; abundance: few; j_gene: TRBJ2-7
CDR3aa: CSARAFASYEQYF; CDR3nt: TGCAGTGCTAGAGCTTTCGCTTCCTACGAGCAGTACTTC; v_gene: TRBV20-1; d_gene: -; abundance: -; j_gene: TRBJ2-7
CDR3aa: CASSRPGLAGGGDLQETQYF; CDR3nt: TGCGCCAGCAGCCGACCGGGACTAGCGGGGGGAGGGGATCTTCAAGAGACCCAGTACTTC; v_gene: TRBV4-1; d_gene: TRBD2; abundance: few; j_gene: TRBJ2-5
CDR3aa: CASSVHTGGPYTEAFF; CDR3nt: TGCGCCAGCAGCGTCCATACTGGGGGGCCTTACACTGAAGCTTTCTTT; v_gene: TRBV5-1; d_gene: -; abundance: few; j_gene: TRBJ1-1
CDR3aa: CASARTGDQPQHF; CDR3nt: TGTGCCAGCGCGAGGACAGGGGATCAGCCCCAGCATTTT; v_gene: TRBV6-1; d_gene: TRBD1; abundance: few; j_gene: TRBJ1-5
CDR3aa: CSATTLDRADEQFF; CDR3nt: TGCAGTGCTACCACTTTAGACAGGGCCGATGAGCAGTTCTTC; v_gene: TRBV20-1; d_gene: TRBD1; abundance: many; j_gene: TRBJ2-1
CDR3aa: CASSELGAGANVLTF; CDR3nt: TGTGCCAGCAGTGAACTTGGGGCAGGGGCCAACGTCCTGACTTTC; v_gene: TRBV2; d_gene: -; abundance: many; j_gene: TRBJ2-6
CDR3aa: CASSLESEQYF; CDR3nt: TGTGCCAGCAGCTTAGAGAGCGAGCAGTACTTC; v_gene: TRBV7-6; d_gene: -; abundance: few; j_gene: TRBJ2-7
CDR3aa: CASRSGRINEQFF; CDR3nt: TGTGCCAGCAGGAGCGGGAGGATCAATGAGCAGTTCTTC; v_gene: TRBV6-1; d_gene: TRBD2; abundance: few; j_gene: TRBJ2-1
CDR3aa: CASSQGDRGYGYTF; CDR3nt: TGCGCCAGCAGTCAAGGGGACAGGGGCTATGGCTACACCTTC; v_gene: TRBV23-1; d_gene: TRBD1; abundance: few; j_gene: TRBJ1-2
CDR3aa: CASSREHSSYNEQFF; CDR3nt: TGTGCCAGTAGTAGGGAGCATAGCTCCTACAATGAGCAGTTCTTC; v_gene: TRBV19; d_gene: -; abundance: -; j_gene: TRBJ2-1
CDR3aa: CASSVGTSGKTDTQYF; CDR3nt: TGTGCCAGCAGCGTTGGGACTAGCGGGAAGACAGATACGCAGTATTTT; v_gene: TRBV9; d_gene: TRBD2; abundance: -; j_gene: TRBJ2-3
CDR3aa: CASSPHPPDTQYF; CDR3nt: TGTGCCAGCAGCCCCCACCCCCCAGATACGCAGTATTTT; v_gene: TRBV11-3; d_gene: -; abundance: few; j_gene: TRBJ2-3
CDR3aa: CASSQATYLGTEAFF; CDR3nt: TGCGCCAGCAGCCAGGCGACCTACTTGGGGACTGAAGCTTTCTTT; v_gene: TRBV4-1; d_gene: -; abundance: -; j_gene: TRBJ1-1
CDR3aa: CASSERGARDGYTF; CDR3nt: TGTGCCAGCAGCGAGCGGGGGGCGCGGGATGGCTACACCTTC; v_gene: TRBV2; d_gene: -; abundance: -; j_gene: TRBJ1-2
CDR3aa: CASSPNGGELFF; CDR3nt: TGCGCCAGCAGCCCCAACGGCGGGGAGCTGTTTTTT; v_gene: TRBV4-1; d_gene: -; abundance: few; j_gene: TRBJ2-2
CDR3aa: CASRQTPGGAGYTF; CDR3nt: TGCGCCAGCAGACAGACGCCTGGGGGGGCGGGCTACACCTTC; v_gene: TRBV5-1; d_gene: -; abundance: -; j_gene: TRBJ1-2
CDR3aa: CAWTWTANTEAFF; CDR3nt: TGTGCCTGGACGTGGACAGCGAACACTGAAGCTTTCTTT; v_gene: TRBV30; d_gene: -; abundance: -; j_gene: TRBJ1-1
CDR3aa: CASSQTLAGGISGTGELFF; CDR3nt: TGCGCCAGCAGCCAGACACTAGCGGGAGGGATTTCGGGGACCGGGGAGCTGTTTTTT; v_gene: TRBV4-3; d_gene: TRBD2; abundance: -; j_gene: TRBJ2-2
CDR3aa: CASSQRGITDTQYF; CDR3nt: TGCGCCAGCAGCCAGCGAGGGATCACAGATACGCAGTATTTT; v_gene: TRBV4-3; d_gene: -; abundance: -; j_gene: TRBJ2-3
CDR3aa: CASSFEQGARGGYTF; CDR3nt: TGTGCCAGCAGTTTCGAACAGGGGGCGAGGGGCGGCTACACCTTC; v_gene: TRBV6-5; d_gene: TRBD1; abundance: -; j_gene: TRBJ1-2
CDR3aa: CASSQVLAGVPSYEQYF; CDR3nt: TGCGCCAGCAGCCAAGTCCTAGCGGGGGTTCCATCCTACGAGCAGTACTTC; v_gene: TRBV4-1; d_gene: TRBD2; abundance: -; j_gene: TRBJ2-7
CDR3aa: CASTPSGGQYQETQYF; CDR3nt: TGCGCCAGCACCCCATCGGGGGGTCAGTACCAAGAGACCCAGTACTTC; v_gene: TRBV5-1; d_gene: TRBD2; abundance: few; j_gene: TRBJ2-5
CDR3aa: CASSGTQGREQYF; CDR3nt: TGCGCCAGCAGCGGAACTCAGGGTCGGGAGCAGTACTTC; v_gene: TRBV5-1; d_gene: -; abundance: few; j_gene: TRBJ2-7
CDR3aa: CASSQDEGSAGNTIYF; CDR3nt: TGCGCCAGCAGCCAAGACGAGGGGTCCGCTGGAAACACCATATATTTT; v_gene: TRBV4-3; d_gene: -; abundance: few; j_gene: TRBJ1-3
CDR3aa: CASSQPGLAADTQYF; CDR3nt: TGTGCCAGCAGCCAACCGGGACTAGCCGCAGATACGCAGTATTTT; v_gene: TRBV4-2; d_gene: TRBD2; abundance: -; j_gene: TRBJ2-3
CDR3aa: CASMGLTPATPEQYF; CDR3nt: TGCGCCAGCATGGGGCTGACCCCTGCAACGCCCGAGCAGTACTTC; v_gene: TRBV5-1; d_gene: -; abundance: -; j_gene: TRBJ2-7
CDR3aa: CASSHRNGLSSTDTQYF; CDR3nt: TGCGCCAGCAGCCACAGGAACGGACTATCTAGCACAGATACGCAGTATTTT; v_gene: TRBV4-1; d_gene: -; abundance: few; j_gene: TRBJ2-3
CDR3aa: CASSQRQGNTGELFF; CDR3nt: TGCGCCAGCAGCCAAAGACAGGGGAACACCGGGGAGCTGTTTTTT; v_gene: TRBV5-1; d_gene: TRBD1; abundance: -; j_gene: TRBJ2-2
CDR3aa: CSASPGHMNTEAFF; CDR3nt: TGCAGTGCTAGCCCGGGTCATATGAACACTGAAGCTTTCTTT; v_gene: TRBV20-1; d_gene: -; abundance: few; j_gene: TRBJ1-1
CDR3aa: CASSLTTENYGYTF; CDR3nt: TGTGCCAGCAGTTTGACAACGGAAAACTATGGCTACACCTTC; v_gene: TRBV27; d_gene: -; abundance: -; j_gene: TRBJ1-2
CDR3aa: CASSWGVADTQYF; CDR3nt: TGTGCCAGCAGTTGGGGGGTGGCAGATACGCAGTATTTT; v_gene: TRBV6-5; d_gene: -; abundance: -; j_gene: TRBJ2-3
CDR3aa: CASSPGANTGELFF; CDR3nt: TGTGCCAGCTCACCAGGGGCGAACACCGGGGAGCTGTTTTTT; v_gene: TRBV18; d_gene: -; abundance: few; j_gene: TRBJ2-2
CDR3aa: CATSGAGANVLTF; CDR3nt: TGTGCCACCTCAGGGGCTGGGGCCAACGTCCTGACTTTC; v_gene: TRBV15; d_gene: -; abundance: few; j_gene: TRBJ2-6
CDR3aa: CASSLSQRGGRNEQFF; CDR3nt: TGTGCCAGCAGCCTCTCGCAGCGGGGGGGCCGTAATGAGCAGTTCTTC; v_gene: TRBV7-9; d_gene: TRBD2; abundance: few; j_gene: TRBJ2-1
CDR3aa: CASLGGAKNIQYF; CDR3nt: TGTGCCAGTTTGGGTGGGGCCAAAAACATTCAGTACTTC; v_gene: TRBV12-3/TRBV12-4; d_gene: -; abundance: -; j_gene: TRBJ2-4
CDR3aa: CASSLESFYGYTF; CDR3nt: TGTGCCAGCAGCTTAGAATCTTTCTATGGCTACACCTTC; v_gene: TRBV7-9; d_gene: -; abundance: few; j_gene: TRBJ1-2
CDR3aa: CASRLQGPATNEKLFF; CDR3nt: TGTGCCAGCCGCCTTCAGGGACCGGCAACTAATGAAAAACTGTTTTTT; v_gene: TRBV5-6; d_gene: -; abundance: once; j_gene: TRBJ1-4
CDR3aa: CASSVSTGGHSPLHF; CDR3nt: TGTGCCAGCAGCGTTTCCACCGGAGGACATTCACCCCTCCACTTT; v_gene: TRBV9; d_gene: -; abundance: -; j_gene: TRBJ1-6
CDR3aa: CASSSRTGGPEAFF; CDR3nt: TGTGCCAGCAGCTCTAGGACAGGGGGGCCTGAAGCTTTCTTT; v_gene: TRBV7-9; d_gene: TRBD1; abundance: -; j_gene: TRBJ1-1
CDR3aa: CASRTDSATEAFF; CDR3nt: TGTGCCAGCAGAACGGACAGCGCCACTGAAGCTTTCTTT; v_gene: TRBV6-5; d_gene: -; abundance: few; j_gene: TRBJ1-1
CDR3aa: CASSIVALYNEQFF; CDR3nt: TGTGCCAGTAGTATTGTGGCCCTCTACAATGAGCAGTTCTTC; v_gene: TRBV19; d_gene: -; abundance: few; j_gene: TRBJ2-1
CDR3aa: CASSLRQGRTNEKLFF; CDR3nt: TGTGCCAGCAGCCTGAGACAGGGAAGAACTAATGAAAAACTGTTTTTT; v_gene: TRBV3-1; d_gene: TRBD1; abundance: -; j_gene: TRBJ1-4
CDR3aa: CATSFGRGYTYEQYF; CDR3nt: TGTGCCACCAGCTTTGGTAGGGGTTACACCTACGAGCAGTACTTC; v_gene: TRBV15; d_gene: -; abundance: -; j_gene: TRBJ2-7
CDR3aa: CASSLALAGGPSGYNEQFF; CDR3nt: TGTGCCAGCAGCTTGGCTCTAGCGGGAGGGCCATCGGGCTACAATGAGCAGTTCTTC; v_gene: TRBV5-6; d_gene: TRBD2; abundance: -; j_gene: TRBJ2-1
CDR3aa: CASSDLKGAPWGYTF; CDR3nt: TGTGCCAGCAGTGATTTGAAGGGCGCTCCTTGGGGCTACACCTTC; v_gene: TRBV5-4; d_gene: -; abundance: few; j_gene: TRBJ1-2
CDR3aa: CASSFNSNTGELFF; CDR3nt: TGTGCCAGCAGTTTTAACAGTAACACCGGGGAGCTGTTTTTT; v_gene: TRBV27; d_gene: -; abundance: -; j_gene: TRBJ2-2
CDR3aa: CASSPLRRYNEQFF; CDR3nt: TGTGCCAGCAGCCCCCTTCGGCGGTACAATGAGCAGTTCTTC; v_gene: TRBV3-1; d_gene: -; abundance: -; j_gene: TRBJ2-1